This T cell receptor beta chain was documented in a study of OX40 agonist ivuxolimab in advanced cancers. Study-level background: Eligibility rules accepted prior anti-PD-1, anti-PD-L1 or anti-CTLA-4 therapy, and 40% had some. General observations from the study: Compared with CD4+, CD8+ T cells on average had more expanded clones. Clones of CD4+ and CD8+ blood T cells grew by week 6 at doses of 0.1 to 3.0 mg/kg.

V was shortened by 1 base and J by 3 bases, with 9 bases between the two germline ends. Germline lookup yields CDR1 SEHNR and CDR2 FQNEAQ (reference sequence). The length of the CDR3 is 15 residues. Sequencing used immunoSEQ multiplex PCR; TCRdb keeps in-frame clones, though not all of them. Among tens of thousands of clones listed, roughly 84% were seen once. Remarks on this clone: Its antigen is unknown.

This sequence originates from an adult with an advanced solid tumor such as melanoma, head and neck, liver or kidney cancer. The V gene is TRBV7-9, the J gene TRBJ2-2; D is unclear. The sample consisted of CD4+ or CD8+ T cells sorted from blood, taken in a trial of the OX40 agonist ivuxolimab. The CDR3 DNA follows: TGTGCCAGCAGCTTAGGTTCCGAGGACACCGGGGAGCTGTTTTTT. Its protein product is CASSLGSEDTGELFF.